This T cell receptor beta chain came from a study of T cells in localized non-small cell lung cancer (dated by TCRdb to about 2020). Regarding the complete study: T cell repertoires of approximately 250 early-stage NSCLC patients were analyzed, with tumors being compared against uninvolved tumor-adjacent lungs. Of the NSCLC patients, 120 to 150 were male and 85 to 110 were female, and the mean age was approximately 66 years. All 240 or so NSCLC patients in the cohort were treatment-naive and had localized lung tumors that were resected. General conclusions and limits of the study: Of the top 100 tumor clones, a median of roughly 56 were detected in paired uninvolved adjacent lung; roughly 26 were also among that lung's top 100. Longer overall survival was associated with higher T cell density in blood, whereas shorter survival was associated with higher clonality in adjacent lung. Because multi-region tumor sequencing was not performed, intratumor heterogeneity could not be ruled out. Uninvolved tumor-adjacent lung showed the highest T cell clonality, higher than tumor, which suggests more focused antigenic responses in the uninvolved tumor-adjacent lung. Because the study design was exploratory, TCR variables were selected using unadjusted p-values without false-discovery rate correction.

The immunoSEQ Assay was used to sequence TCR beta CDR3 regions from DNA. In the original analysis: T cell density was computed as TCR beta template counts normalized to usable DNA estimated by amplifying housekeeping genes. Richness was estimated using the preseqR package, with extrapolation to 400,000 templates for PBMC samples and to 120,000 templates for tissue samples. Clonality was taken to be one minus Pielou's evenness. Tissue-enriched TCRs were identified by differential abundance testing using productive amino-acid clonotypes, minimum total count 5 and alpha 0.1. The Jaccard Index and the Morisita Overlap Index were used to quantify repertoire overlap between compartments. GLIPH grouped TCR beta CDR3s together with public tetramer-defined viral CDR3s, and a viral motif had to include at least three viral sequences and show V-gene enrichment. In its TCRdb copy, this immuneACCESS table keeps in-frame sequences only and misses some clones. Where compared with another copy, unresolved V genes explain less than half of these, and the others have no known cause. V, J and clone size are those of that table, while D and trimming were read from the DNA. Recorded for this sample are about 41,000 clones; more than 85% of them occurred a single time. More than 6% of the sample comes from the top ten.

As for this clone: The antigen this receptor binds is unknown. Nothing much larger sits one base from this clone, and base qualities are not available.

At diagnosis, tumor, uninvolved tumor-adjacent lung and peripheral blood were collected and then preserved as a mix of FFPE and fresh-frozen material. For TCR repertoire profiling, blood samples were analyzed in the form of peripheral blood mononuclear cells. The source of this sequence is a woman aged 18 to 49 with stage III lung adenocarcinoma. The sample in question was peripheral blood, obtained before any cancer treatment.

The CDR3: CASSQPGTEAFF. In nucleotide form, the sequence is TGCGCCAGCAGCCAACCCGGGACAGAAGCTTTCTTT. Recombination joined TRBV4-1 with TRBJ1-1, and the D gene may be TRBD1, 6 bases matching. The CDR3 starts with the cysteine, ends with the phenylalanine, and has 12 residues. Kept here is only the CDR3 DNA, which spans 36 bases and is read in frame from base 1. From the germline V gene, CDR1 is MGHRA and CDR2 is YSYEKL. V was cut back by 2 bases and J by 8 bases, leaving a gap of 9 bases between them.